The clone carrying this T cell receptor (beta chain) was detected many times. TCRdb reanalyzed the PCR reads via MiXCR. The data contain about 33,000 clones, 17% of them singletons. This entry belongs to a study of metastatic and nonmetastatic thyroid tumors. The V end lost 2 bases, the J end lost 5 bases, and 7 bases lay between the germline ends. There are 13 residues in the CDR3. Prior to thyroid surgery, none of the patients had received any treatment. The chain recombines TRBV12-3 or TRBV12-4 with TRBJ2-1; D uncertain. This sequence was found in a female donor with papillary thyroid cancer or a benign thyroid nodule (not recorded which). Some clones in this sample may be carry-over from other donors' samples. Specimen: blood. As DNA, the CDR3 is TGTGCCAGCAGTTTAAACAATAACAATGAGCAGTTCTTC. Amino acids: CASSLNNNNEQFF.